The 8 T cell receptor beta chains below were found in one sample sequenced in a study of blood T cells in healthy people across ages. Sample-barcoded 5' priming and a J-beta primer mix drove a second PCR of roughly 6 to 12 cycles. TCRdb redid the calling of the 5' RACE reads with MiXCR, one entry per CDR3 protein. Of 1.5 million to 2 million distinct CDR3 sequences listed, about 28% were seen once; the top ten hold 7% to 9%. The sequenced sample consisted of blood. All receptors come from a woman aged 30 to 39 in good health.

The table lists this clonotype with many counts. This chain connects TRBV20-1 to TRBJ2-1; a possible D gene is TRBD2 (5 bases). From germline, CDR1 is DFQATT and CDR2 SNEGSKA (reference sequence). This CDR3 comprises 14 residues. V gave up 3 bases and J gave up 2 bases, with 11 bases separating them. The CDR3 sequence: CSASGLAPYNEQFF. DNA of the CDR3: TGCAGTGCTAGCGGGCTAGCACCCTACAATGAGCAGTTCTTC.

The gene calls are TRBV7-2 and TRBJ2-5; tentative D call: TRBD2 (6 bases). V was clipped by 5 bases and J by 5 bases, with 18 bases between them. From germline, CDR1 is SGHTA and CDR2 FQGNSA. CDR3 length: 15 residues. The CDR3 protein is CASSLRWRAQETQYF. In DNA, the CDR3 is TGTGCCAGCAGCCTCAGATGGAGGGCCCAGGAGACCCAGTACTTC.

This clonotype was observed a few times. The gene calls are TRBV7-2 and TRBJ1-2; D not resolved. The ends were cut back, 1 base at V and 6 bases at J, with 9 bases in the middle. This CDR3 contains 13 residues. Looked up from germline, CDR1 is SGHTA and CDR2 is FQGNSA. The CDR3 coding sequence is TGTGCCAGCAGCTTAGGGGAATCGAATGGCTACACCTTC. It is translated as CASSLGESNGYTF.

This clonotype was observed a single time. The chain uses TRBV27 and TRBJ2-4, with 7 bases matching TRBD1. V dropped 5 bases and J dropped 13; count of bases not matched to a gene: 14. This CDR3 contains 14 residues. Germline loops: CDR1 MNHEY, CDR2 SMNVEV (reference sequence). The CDR3 here is CASSPRQGPGEQYF. In DNA form, the CDR3 reads TGTGCCAGCAGTCCGCGACAGGGTCCAGGGGAGCAGTACTTC.

Only a few counts were recorded for this clonotype. The chain employs TRBV28 and TRBJ2-5; D is possibly TRBD2 (6 bases). The CDR3 runs 15 residues. The ends were cut back, 6 bases at V and 0 bases at J, with 14 bases in the middle. Per germline, CDR1 MDHEN and CDR2 SYDVKM. The CDR3 loop reads CASSPRAGNQETQYF. CDR3 nucleotide sequence: TGTGCCAGCAGCCCCCGGGCGGGGAACCAAGAGACCCAGTACTTC. The complete variable domain, with remaining parts taken from reference TRBV28 and TRBJ2-5, reads DVKVTQSSRYLVKRTGEKVFLECVQDMDHENMFWYRQDPGLGLRLIYFSYDVKMKEKGDIPEGYSVSREKKERFSLILESASTNQTSMYLCASSPRAGNQETQYFGPGTRLLVL.

Remarks on this clonotype: Since the CDR3 does not end with the conserved phenylalanine or tryptophan, this likely comes from a read error. The chain has TRBV28 and TRBJ2-1; 9 bases agree with TRBD2. With 7 bases clipped from V and 6 bases from J, the junction kept 4 bases outside the gene matches. Germline CDR1 MDHEN, CDR2 SYDVKM. The CDR3 has 13 residues. CDR3 region: CASIRRGGNEQFL. In DNA, the CDR3 is TGTGCCAGCATCCGGCGGGGGGGCAATGAGCAGTTCTTG.

CDR3 residues: CASSGSGTGPYEQYF. The DNA of the CDR3 is TGTGCCAGCAGTGGCTCCGGGACAGGTCCCTACGAGCAGTACTTC. V is TRBV6-2 or TRBV6-3 and J is TRBJ2-7; 8 bases are shared with TRBD1. The CDR3 sequence is 15 residues long. Germline-derived CDR1 and CDR2 are MNHEY and SVGEGT. V gave up 5 bases and J gave up 2 bases; unmatched junction bases: 8.

This chain connects TRBV27 to TRBJ1-2; 9 bases align to TRBD1. The CDR3 runs to 15 residues. Germline V CDR1 and CDR2: MNHEY, SMNVEV (reference sequence). V lost 8 bases to trimming and J lost 8 bases; unmatched junction nucleotides: 15. This chain's CDR3 is CASALTGTGIFGYTF. The CDR3 DNA reads TGTGCCAGCGCCTTAACCGGGACAGGGATCTTCGGCTACACCTTC.